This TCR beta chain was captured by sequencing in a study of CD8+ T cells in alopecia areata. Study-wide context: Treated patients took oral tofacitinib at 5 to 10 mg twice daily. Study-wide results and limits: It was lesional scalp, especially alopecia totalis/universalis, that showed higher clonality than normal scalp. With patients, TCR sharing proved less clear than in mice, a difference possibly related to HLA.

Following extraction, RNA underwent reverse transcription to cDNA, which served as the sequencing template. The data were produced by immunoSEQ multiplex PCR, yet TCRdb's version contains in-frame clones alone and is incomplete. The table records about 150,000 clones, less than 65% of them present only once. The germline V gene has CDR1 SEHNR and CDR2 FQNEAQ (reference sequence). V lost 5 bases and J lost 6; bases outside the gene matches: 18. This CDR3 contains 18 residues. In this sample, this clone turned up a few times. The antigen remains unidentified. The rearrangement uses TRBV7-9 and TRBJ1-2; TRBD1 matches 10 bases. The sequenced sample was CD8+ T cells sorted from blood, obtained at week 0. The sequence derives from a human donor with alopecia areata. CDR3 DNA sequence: TGTGCCAGCAGCACTATTACCGGGACAGGGGACATAGACGATGGCTACACCTTC. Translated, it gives CASSTITGTGDIDDGYTF.